A selection of T cell receptor beta chains follows, all from one sample in a study of T cells in Graves' hyperthyroidism and ophthalmopathy. TCRdb recomputed calls from the multiplex PCR reads with MiXCR, one row per CDR3 protein. The sample holds about 840,000 distinct CDR3 sequences, roughly 37% seen once. Sample: blood. The origin of the receptors is a man between 18 and 35 years old with Graves' hyperthyroidism. CDR3s leave out the opening cysteine and the closing phenylalanine or tryptophan.

V,J,length,CDR3
TRBV2,TRBJ1-1,14,ASSANSGAGNSEAF
TRBV4-2,TRBJ1-1,13,ASSQTGTSNTEAF
TRBV7-7,TRBJ2-2,11,ASSLRDTGELF
TRBV4-1,TRBJ2-7,12,ASSLGTQIYEQY
TRBV10-3,TRBJ1-1,12,ASTNPRWGTEAF
TRBV6-2/TRBV6-3,TRBJ1-1,12,ASSGGALNTEAF
TRBV10-3,TRBJ1-1,12,AISETRANTEAF
TRBV10-3,TRBJ1-5,13,ASSYLQLGNQPQH
TRBV6-9,TRBJ1-5,16,ASSEALQREVVGQPQH
TRBV7-2,TRBJ2-7,12,ASSLAVAVYEQY
TRBV19,TRBJ2-5,10,ASRSGIQTQY
TRBV7-2,TRBJ2-5,12,ASSQGDSKGTQY
TRBV7-2,TRBJ2-5,12,ASSWGGGEETQY
TRBV5-1,TRBJ2-7,14,ASSLSPQGQGSEQY
TRBV7-9,TRBJ1-2,13,ASSPPMTGFYGYT
TRBV25-1,TRBJ1-1,10,ASSSRTQEAF
TRBV2,TRBJ2-2,11,ASTIGGNGEQF
TRBV10-3,TRBJ1-1,11,AISDRADTEAF
TRBV25-1,TRBJ1-5,13,ASSEVGLADQPQH
TRBV7-9,TRBJ1-4,11,ASSLRWGEKLF
TRBV7-9,TRBJ1-4,12,ASSPRGGGEKLF
TRBV3-1,TRBJ2-7,13,ASSPFGTSGNEQY
TRBV2,TRBJ1-6,17,ASSHLVNTGGRVNSPLH
TRBV12-3/TRBV12-4,TRBJ1-2,12,ASSYTDRASGYT
TRBV5-1,TRBJ2-5,14,ASSLAAAGVYETQY
TRBV4-1,TRBJ1-1,12,ASSRRAGDTEAF
TRBV20-1,TRBJ2-5,14,SLDLAGPSDQETQY
TRBV29-1,TRBJ2-2,12,SVEEAGAGGELF
TRBV5-5,TRBJ1-5,12,ASSLERGNQPQH
TRBV7-3,TRBJ2-5,13,ASSLTAGRVETQY
TRBV29-1,TRBJ1-1,14,SVEDGPVGLDLKLF
TRBV15,TRBJ2-1,14,ATSRGSIGRNNEQF
TRBV29-1,TRBJ2-5,13,SVGRTSGGEETQY
TRBV20-1,TRBJ1-1,12,SASQGSTNTEAF
TRBV29-1,TRBJ1-2,12,SVHRGRRADGYT
TRBV25-1,TRBJ2-5,11,ASSPGGTETQY
TRBV6-1,TRBJ2-7,13,ASSARGFGSYEQY
TRBV29-1,TRBJ1-1,8,SFLNTEAF
TRBV9,TRBJ1-4,12,ASSNRVANEKLF
TRBV25-1,TRBJ1-6,11,ASSLTGGSPLH
TRBV24-1,TRBJ1-4,11,ATQDGPNEKLF
TRBV9,TRBJ1-6,14,ASSSSRNSLNSPLH
TRBV29-1,TRBJ2-3,13,SGKAGTGRTDTQY
TRBV19,TRBJ1-1,13,ASSITGTGNTEAF
TRBV20-1,TRBJ2-5,10,SAEGLKETQY
TRBV7-9,TRBJ2-2,11,ASSLQSTGELF
TRBV3-1,TRBJ2-7,13,ASSQIAGALYEQY
TRBV11-2,TRBJ2-7,13,ASSLIGQISYEQY
TRBV19,TRBJ1-6,14,ASSSPESSYNSPLH
TRBV29-1,TRBJ1-1,13,SVEGGQGLGTEAF
TRBV4-3,TRBJ2-2,14,ASSQDHGRNTGELF
TRBV7-9,TRBJ2-5,12,ASSQGDHQETQY
TRBV20-1,TRBJ1-3,10,SAMGPGNTIY
TRBV12-3/TRBV12-4,TRBJ2-5,14,ASSLASGTYQETQY